The 6 T cell receptor beta chains in this list originate from one sample, sequenced in a study of radiation and T cells in renal cell carcinoma (TCRdb year 2020). The time point label here, explained by the study, means: blood 4 weeks post-SBRT, at nephrectomy. This sample's treatment or condition label indicates: 15 Gy SBRT to primary tumor, nephrectomy 4 weeks later. Library method: the immunoSEQ multiplex PCR assay. TCRdb provides this immuneACCESS table in a form limited to in-frame rearrangements. Some clones are lacking; in checked studies, under half of them reflect an unresolved V gene, and why the rest are absent is not known. This sample gives some 150,000 clones in total; around nine tenths of them show up just once. The ten largest clones add up to less than 20% of the sample. The sequenced sample was blood, obtained from a patient whose treatment included radiotherapy and nephrectomy. The receptors were sampled from a woman between 45 and 65 years old with renal cell carcinoma.

This chain uses TRBV30 with TRBJ2-7, with TRBD2 matching over 7 bases. The V segment lost 4 bases and the J segment 6 bases; nucleotides outside the gene matches: 12. The CDR3 is 14 residues long. Germline V lookup: CDR1 GTSNPN, CDR2 SVGIG (reference sequence). Here the CDR3 DNA reads TGTGCCTGGACCCAAAGGTGGGAGGGACCCGAGCAGTACTTC. Protein sequence: CAWTQRWEGPEQYF.

This chain links TRBV6-5 with TRBJ2-2, with D maybe TRBD1 (5 bases). The CDR3 runs to 14 residues. The V gene's germline CDR1 is MNHEY and CDR2 SVGAGI. Trimming cost V 4 bases and J 1 base, with 7 bases left between them. CDR3 nucleotide sequence: TGTGCCAGCAGTTTTGGACAGAACACCGGGGAGCTGTTTTTT. Translating gives CASSFGQNTGELFF.

Only a few counts were recorded for this clone. V and J are TRBV30 and TRBJ1-6; D gene ambiguous. V was clipped by 3 bases and J by 4 bases, with 13 bases between them. The germline CDR1 and CDR2 sequences are GTSNPN and SVGIG (reference sequence). This CDR3 is built from 15 residues. The CDR3 here is CAWSFQWDYNSPLHF. CDR3 DNA sequence: TGTGCCTGGAGCTTTCAATGGGATTATAATTCACCCCTCCACTTT.

The V call is TRBV1, the J call TRBJ2-7; TRBD2, as called in the table, went unchecked against the DNA. TRBV1 counts as a pseudogene. The CDR3 length is 17 residues. CDR3 bases: TGCACCAGCAGCCACAGGCTAGCGGGGGGGCCGGCCTACGAGCAGTACTTC. Translating it yields CTSSHRLAGGPAYEQYF.

The chain uses TRBV5-4 and TRBJ1-5, with 7 bases identical to TRBD1. Losses at the gene ends were 3 bases for V and 2 bases for J; bases not matched to a gene: 8. There are 16 residues in the CDR3. The germline CDR1 and CDR2 sequences are SGHNT and YYREEE (reference sequence). This chain's CDR3 is CASSYRGTVGNQPQHF. Written as DNA, the CDR3 is TGTGCCAGCAGCTACAGGGGAACAGTCGGCAATCAGCCCCAGCATTTT.

V gene TRBV9 combines with J gene TRBJ2-3, with a possible D match to TRBD1 (6 bases). Germline V gene data show CDR1 as SGDLS and CDR2 as YYNGEE. The CDR3 contains 15 residues. The V end lost 5 bases, the J end lost 2 bases, and 15 bases lay between the germline ends. DNA for the CDR3: TGTGCCAGCAGTGCACTGGGGGCTGACACAGATACGCAGTATTTT. Translated, it gives CASSALGADTDTQYF.